Below, one TCR beta chain is given with its context. Its matching antigen is unknown. This sample is drawn from a study of T cell responses to AZD1222 COVID-19 vaccine. Overall study: Doses given second, at about 4 or about 12 weeks, were pooled.

Study-wide results and limits: All repertoire sampling was performed exclusively after the peak T cell response. With two AZD1222 doses given, Spike-specific TCR breadth and depth both rose.

Clones were sequenced by immunoSEQ multiplex PCR, and TCRdb holds only the in-frame ones, with some missing. This table has about 120,000 clones, over 75% appearing once. The source is an adult in good health. The source was peripheral blood, collected on day 0 of AZD1222 vaccination.

The CDR3 sequence is CASSIEVHPSYEQYF. The CDR3 coding sequence is TGTGCCAGTAGTATTGAGGTACACCCCTCCTACGAGCAGTACTTC. V and J are TRBV19 and TRBJ2-7; unclear D gene. Germline values: CDR1 LNHDA, CDR2 SQIVND (reference sequence). This CDR3 contains 15 residues. The V and J ends lost 3 bases and 0 bases respectively, with 12 bases between them.